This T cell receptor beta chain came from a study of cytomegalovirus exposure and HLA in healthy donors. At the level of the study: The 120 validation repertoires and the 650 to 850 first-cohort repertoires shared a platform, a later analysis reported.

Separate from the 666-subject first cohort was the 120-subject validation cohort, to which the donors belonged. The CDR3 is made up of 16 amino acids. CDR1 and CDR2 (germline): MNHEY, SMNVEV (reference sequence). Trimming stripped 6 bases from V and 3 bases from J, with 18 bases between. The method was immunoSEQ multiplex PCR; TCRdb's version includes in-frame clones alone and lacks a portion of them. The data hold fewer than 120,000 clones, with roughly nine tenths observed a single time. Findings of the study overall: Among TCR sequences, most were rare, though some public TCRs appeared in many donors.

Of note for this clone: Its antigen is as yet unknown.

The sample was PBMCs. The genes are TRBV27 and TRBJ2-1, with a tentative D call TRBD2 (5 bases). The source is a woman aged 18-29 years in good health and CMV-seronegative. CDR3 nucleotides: TGTGCCAGCAGACGATCTAGCTCTGGCTACTACAATGAGCAGTTCTTC. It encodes CASRRSSSGYYNEQFF.